The source of this TCR beta chain is a study of blood T cell repertoires in COVID-19. The overall study: T cells, B-cell-depleted T cells, or PBMCs provided the cDNA or gDNA that served as material.

CDR1 is SGDLS, CDR2 YYNGEE, per germline. Deletions cut 1 base from V and 0 bases from J, with 8 bases between. The CDR3 is 15 residues long. The data were produced by immunoSEQ multiplex PCR, yet TCRdb's version contains in-frame clones alone and is incomplete. This sample has some 90,000 clones, with about nine tenths found just once. What was sequenced was peripheral blood. This chain links TRBV9 with TRBJ2-1, with D tentatively TRBD1 (6 bases). The source is a man in his fifties with acute or convalescent COVID-19. The CDR3 loop is CASSVTGSSYNEQFF. CDR3 nucleotide sequence: TGTGCCAGCAGCGTAACAGGGTCCTCCTACAATGAGCAGTTCTTC.